Below, 31 T cell receptor beta chains from the same sample are listed, as sequenced in a study of beta chain features in type 1 diabetes. All of the isolated RNA was reverse transcribed, so expressed TCRB transcripts were sequenced. The method was immunoSEQ multiplex PCR; TCRdb's version includes in-frame clones alone and lacks a portion of them. The sample lists 150,000 to 200,000 clones; 7.5% to 10% were seen once. Sequences were obtained from central memory CD4+ T cells from blood. Receptors originate from a woman aged 18-30 years in good health.

The CDR3 is CASSLGRRETQYF. The CDR3, as DNA: TGTGCCAGCAGTCTCGGGAGGAGGGAGACCCAGTACTTC. This chain connects TRBV11-1 to TRBJ2-5; TRBD2 aligns across 7 bases. Germline loops: CDR1 SGHAT, CDR2 FQDESV (reference sequence). This CDR3 contains 13 residues. V was pared by 6 bases and J by 5 bases, with 6 bases of the junction left unmatched.

This sequence joins TRBV9 and TRBJ2-3; 8 bases align to TRBD1. The CDR3 has 15 amino acids. CDR1 is SGDLS and CDR2 is YYNGEE in the germline V gene. With 0 bases clipped from V and 4 bases from J, the junction kept 4 bases outside the gene matches. The CDR3 sequence: CASSVVAGGADTQYF. DNA for the CDR3: TGTGCCAGCAGCGTAGTAGCAGGGGGCGCAGATACGCAGTATTTT.

This clone was picked up a small number of times. V is TRBV5-1 and J is TRBJ2-5; 10 bases align to TRBD2. CDR1 SGHRS and CDR2 YFSETQ come from the germline V gene. The CDR3 spans 15 residues. V was pared by 4 bases and J by 3 bases, with 6 bases of the junction left unmatched. Here the CDR3 reads CASSPTGTSEETQYF. The CDR3 coding sequence is TGCGCCAGCAGCCCCACCGGGACTAGCGAAGAGACCCAGTACTTC.

This sequence joins TRBV4-2 and TRBJ2-7, with D uncertain. V lost 0 bases and J 5 bases, leaving 8 bases between the germline ends. Per germline, CDR1 LGHNA and CDR2 YNFKEQ. The CDR3 loop spans 13 amino acids. As DNA, the CDR3 is TGTGCCAGCAGCCAAGATCTGGAGCACGAGCAGTACTTC. It is translated as CASSQDLEHEQYF.

In its sample, this clone was seen a few times. The CDR3 here is CSAPQDTEAFF. The DNA for the CDR3 is TGCAGTGCTCCTCAGGACACTGAAGCTTTCTTT. V gene TRBV20-1 combines with J gene TRBJ1-1; D is undetermined. The germline CDR1 and CDR2 sequences are DFQATT and SNEGSKA (reference sequence). V lost 5 bases, J lost 3 bases, and 7 bases lay in between. The CDR3 extends over 11 amino acids.

A few counts support this clone. This chain uses TRBV18 with TRBJ1-2, with 10 nucleotides matching TRBD1. Trimming removed 0 bases from V and 8 bases from J; junction bases left unmatched: 9. Germline V gene lookup returns CDR1 KGHSH and CDR2 LQKENI. The CDR3 has 16 residues. The CDR3 region has the DNA TGTGCCAGCTCACCACCGATCGGGACAGGGGTCGGGGGCTACACCTTC. Its translation is CASSPPIGTGVGGYTF.

This clone came up many times. This CDR3 reads CASSPPRTGVMNTEAFF. Here the CDR3 DNA reads TGTGCCAGCTCACCACCGAGGACAGGGGTGATGAACACTGAAGCTTTCTTT. The chain couples TRBV18 to TRBJ1-1; 9 bases align to TRBD1. Germline V gene sequence: CDR1 KGHSH, CDR2 LQKENI. With 0 bases clipped from V and 0 bases from J, the junction kept 5 bases outside the gene matches. This CDR3 has 17 residues.

This clone was seen a handful of times. This chain connects TRBV7-9 to TRBJ2-5; tentatively, D is TRBD1 (6 bases). The germline V gene has CDR1 SEHNR and CDR2 FQNEAQ (reference sequence). Deletions cut 7 bases from V and 2 bases from J, with 23 bases between. CDR3 length: 17 amino acids. The CDR3 region has the DNA TGTGCCAGCAACAACCGCCTCGGGACAACTCGACAAGAGACCCAGTACTTC. Its translation is CASNNRLGTTRQETQYF.

The rearrangement links TRBV11-2 to TRBJ2-1; TRBD1 is a possible D gene (5 bases). CDR3 length: 15 residues. V was pared by 0 bases and J by 5 bases, with 11 bases between. The germline gives CDR1 SGHAT, CDR2 FQNNGV. CDR3 bases: TGTGCCAGCAGCTTAGACCAAGCAGGGCACAATGAGCAGTTCTTC. It is translated as CASSLDQAGHNEQFF.

A few counts support this clone. This rearrangement joins TRBV2 to TRBJ2-2; TRBD2 might be the D (5 bases). V was shortened by 3 bases and J by 8 bases, with 13 bases between the two germline ends. In germline, CDR1 is SNHLY, CDR2 FYNNEI. The CDR3 loop spans 14 amino acids. As DNA, the CDR3 is TGTGCCAGCAGTGATTTTGAGGGTACGGGGGAGCTGTTTTTT. Amino acid sequence: CASSDFEGTGELFF.

This clone came up a few times. The genes are TRBV21-1 and TRBJ1-6; the table's D call, TRBD1, has no DNA check behind it. TRBV21-1 is classified as a pseudogene. The CDR3 runs 9 residues. In DNA, the CDR3 is TGTGCCGGGTTGGACAGCGCGAACTTT. Translation: CAGLDSANF.

This clone was counted between two and nine times. In DNA form, the CDR3 reads TGCGCCAGCAGCCAAGATAACATCGGGTCGCGTGGCTACACCTTC. Protein: CASSQDNIGSRGYTF. This chain links TRBV4-1 with TRBJ1-2; D is undetermined. This CDR3 contains 15 residues. Trimming stripped 0 bases from V and 7 bases from J, with 15 bases between. Germline assignment: CDR1 MGHRA and CDR2 YSYEKL.

This clone was counted a few times. This chain connects TRBV30 to TRBJ2-3; D is perhaps TRBD1 (5 bases). CDR1 and CDR2 (germline): GTSNPN, SVGIG (reference sequence). V lost 8 bases to trimming and J lost 10 bases, with 22 bases between them. The CDR3 runs 13 residues. CDR3 region: CARAGQGPLAQYF. CDR3 nucleotide sequence: TGTGCCCGTGCTGGTCAGGGCCCGCTTGCGCAGTATTTT.

This clone was seen a few times. The V call is TRBV29-1, the J call TRBJ1-1, with D uncertain. Trimming took off 4 bases at V and 4 bases at J, with 4 bases between the two ends. The CDR3 is 10 residues long. CDR1 is SQVTM, CDR2 ANQGSEA, per germline. The CDR3 region is CSVASTEAFF. Here the CDR3 DNA reads TGCAGCGTTGCATCCACTGAAGCTTTCTTT.

V usage is TRBV7-2 and J usage is TRBJ2-2, with D perhaps TRBD2 (5 bases). The ends were cut back, 5 bases at V and 6 bases at J, with 10 bases in the middle. Looked up from germline, CDR1 is SGHTA and CDR2 is FQGNSA. The CDR3 is made up of 13 amino acids. CDR3 amino acids: CASSPRTPGELFF. In DNA form, the CDR3 reads TGTGCCAGCAGCCCTCGGACTCCCGGGGAGCTGTTTTTT.

The sample holds a few counts of this clone. The rearrangement uses TRBV10-3 and TRBJ1-1; 8 nucleotides align to TRBD1. V was pared by 0 bases and J by 5 bases, with 5 bases of the junction left unmatched. The CDR3 covers 15 residues. Germline V CDR1 and CDR2: ENHRY, SYGVKD. CDR3: CAISESQGAPTEAFF. CDR3 in DNA: TGTGCCATCAGTGAGTCGCAGGGGGCGCCTACTGAAGCTTTCTTT.

V usage is TRBV29-1 and J usage is TRBJ2-1; TRBD1 matches at 9 bases. This CDR3 spans 13 amino acids. Germline trimming cut 8 bases from V and 5 bases from J; bases unmatched to any gene: 7. Germline V lookup: CDR1 SQVTM, CDR2 ANQGSEA. The DNA for the CDR3 is TGCAGCACGTCCCGGGACAGGGACAATGAGCAGTTCTTC. Its protein is CSTSRDRDNEQFF.

The CDR3 here is CASSAYRDPQETQYF. In nucleotides, the CDR3 is TGTGCCAGCAGTGCTTACAGGGACCCCCAAGAGACCCAGTACTTC. The genes are TRBV6-1 and TRBJ2-5, with a weak D call TRBD1 (6 bases). This CDR3 contains 15 residues. Between the trimmed V and J ends, which lost 4 bases and 1 base, there was a span of 13 bases. CDR1 MNHNS and CDR2 SASEGT come from the germline V gene.

CDR3 DNA: TGTGCCGGGGGGAAAGCCTACGAGCAGTACTTC. Its protein is CAGGKAYEQYF. The chain joins TRBV7-9 to TRBJ2-7, with D tentatively TRBD2 (6 bases). The V gene lost 11 bases and the J gene lost 2 bases, with 10 bases spanning the gap. Germline CDR1 and CDR2: SEHNR and FQNEAQ (reference sequence). CDR3 length equals 11 residues.

The chain employs TRBV27 and TRBJ1-6; no firm D call. Trimming stripped 10 bases from V and 7 bases from J, with 14 bases between. Germline V CDR1 and CDR2: MNHEY, SMNVEV (reference sequence). The CDR3 extends over 13 amino acids. DNA for the CDR3: TGTGCCATGGCGGAGAGAGCAAATTCACCCCTCCACTTT. Amino acid sequence: CAMAERANSPLHF.

This clone was recorded a few times. The genes are TRBV30 and TRBJ2-1, with D unresolved. The ends were cut back, 2 bases at V and 5 bases at J, with 10 bases in the middle. This CDR3 has 13 residues. Germline V gives CDR1 GTSNPN, CDR2 SVGIG (reference sequence). The CDR3 region has the DNA TGTGCCTGGAGTCGTGATACTAACAATGAGCAGTTCTTC. Its translation is CAWSRDTNNEQFF.

V is TRBV4-1 and J is TRBJ1-2; D might be TRBD1 (5 bases). Trimming removed 0 bases from V and 6 bases from J, with 11 bases in between. The CDR3 spans 14 residues. CDR1 and CDR2 from the germline V gene are MGHRA and YSYEKL. The CDR3 reads CASSQEGGTNGYTF. CDR3 nucleotide sequence: TGCGCCAGCAGCCAAGAGGGGGGTACTAATGGCTACACCTTC.

The genes are TRBV29-1 and TRBJ2-1; 10 bases are a match to TRBD2. Germline assignment: CDR1 SQVTM and CDR2 ANQGSEA. V lost 5 bases and J lost 0; bases outside the gene matches: 10. The CDR3 has 17 residues. CDR3 DNA: TGCAGCGTTCCCTATAGCGGGGGGACTCACTCCTACAATGAGCAGTTCTTC. Translation gives CSVPYSGGTHSYNEQFF.

The chain uses TRBV18 and TRBJ2-1, with 9 bases aligning to TRBD1. CDR1 KGHSH and CDR2 LQKENI come from the germline V gene. The CDR3 contains 13 residues. The V segment lost 3 bases and the J segment 8 bases; nucleotides outside the gene matches: 2. The CDR3 loop is CASSPNRGHEQFF. For the CDR3, the DNA is TGTGCCAGCTCACCTAACAGGGGGCATGAGCAGTTCTTC.

This clone was seen a few times. The chain is built from TRBV5-1 and TRBJ2-1; TRBD2 agrees at 8 bases. After removal of 0 bases from V and 2 bases from J, the junction contained 1 base not matched to a gene. The CDR3 is 15 amino acids. Germline CDR1 is SGHRS and CDR2 is YFSETQ. CDR3 sequence reads: CASSLGGGPYNEQFF. The DNA of the CDR3 is TGCGCCAGCAGCTTGGGCGGGGGGCCCTACAATGAGCAGTTCTTC.

This clone was found a few times. V gene TRBV12-5 combines with J gene TRBJ2-2, with TRBD1 matching 7 bases. Germline assignment: CDR1 LGHNT and CDR2 FRNRAP. Unmatched junction bases numbered 13, after V lost 6 bases and J lost 3 bases. This CDR3 has 17 residues. The CDR3 loop reads CASGLLPGQTYTGELFF. CDR3 nucleotides: TGTGCTAGTGGCCTACTCCCGGGACAGACTTACACCGGGGAGCTGTTTTTT.

As to this clone: This same CDR3 is encoded by further DNA sequences in the sample. The rearrangement uses TRBV30 and TRBJ1-1; D is uncertain. With 3 bases removed from V and 1 base from J, the gap between germline ends came to 12 bases. Germline V gene sequence: CDR1 GTSNPN, CDR2 SVGIG (reference sequence). This CDR3 has 14 residues. The CDR3 sequence is CAWSALTPNTEAFF. The CDR3 nucleotides are TGTGCCTGGAGCGCTCTAACTCCGAACACTGAAGCTTTCTTT.

CDR3 amino acids: CASSPLGTQYF. For the CDR3, the DNA is TGTGCCAGCAGCCCCCTCGGTACGCAGTATTTT. The chain is built from TRBV11-2 and TRBJ2-3; D unresolved. The CDR3 length is 11 residues. The germline CDR1 and CDR2 sequences are SGHAT and FQNNGV. V was clipped by 5 bases and J by 8 bases, with 8 bases between them. Variable domain in full (rest from reference TRBV11-2 and TRBJ2-3): EAGVAQSPRYKIIEKRQSVAFWCNPISGHATLYWYQQILGQGPKLLIQFQNNGVVDDSQLPKDRFSAERLKGVDSTLKIQPAKLEDSAVYLCASSPLGTQYFGPGTRLTVL.

The rearrangement joins TRBV5-5 to TRBJ2-3, with 8 bases aligning to TRBD1. V lost 4 bases to trimming and J lost 4 bases; unmatched junction nucleotides: 8. There are 15 residues in the CDR3. Germline V CDR1 and CDR2: SGHKS, YYEKEE (reference sequence). This CDR3 reads CASSPRDRSPDTQYF. In nucleotides, the CDR3 is TGTGCCAGCAGCCCCCGGGACAGGTCCCCAGATACGCAGTATTTT.

Only a few counts were recorded for this clone. The chain has TRBV4-1 and TRBJ2-1; a possible D gene is TRBD2 (7 bases). Trimming pared 0 bases from V and 2 bases from J, leaving 14 bases between. Germline V lookup: CDR1 MGHRA, CDR2 YSYEKL. There are 17 residues in the CDR3. The CDR3 loop reads CASSQEGRGAPYNEQFF. CDR3 coding DNA: TGCGCCAGCAGCCAAGAGGGTCGGGGGGCCCCCTACAATGAGCAGTTCTTC.

This clone was counted many times. The V and J genes are TRBV7-9 and TRBJ2-1, with 7 positions matching TRBD1. The V gene's germline CDR1 is SEHNR and CDR2 FQNEAQ (reference sequence). V gave up 3 bases and J gave up 4 bases; unmatched junction bases: 0. CDR3 length: 13 residues. The CDR3 sequence is CASSLTGYNEQFF. The DNA for the CDR3 is TGTGCCAGCAGCTTGACAGGGTACAATGAGCAGTTCTTC.